This TCR beta chain was sequenced for a study of T-cell reconstitution after alpha-beta-depleted transplantation in children. Findings and caveats of the study: The study traced high day-60 TCRbeta diversity in some patients to surviving recipient T cells and thymic progenitors. One year after transplant, T-cell counts and diversity came mostly from newly produced T cells. About two months after transplant, alpha-beta T cells reportedly came from several hundred expanded graft clones.

For TCRbeta, the library was prepared with unique molecular identifiers. TCRdb analysed the PCR reads with MiXCR anew, one entry per CDR3 protein. The sample includes 450,000 to 550,000 distinct CDR3 sequences, roughly an eighth of them seen just once. This clonotype was detected only once. Its specificity is unknown. Its ends do not fully match the called genes, so a read error is possible. Germline values: CDR1 SGHRS, CDR2 YFSETQ. The CDR3 is made up of 18 amino acids. The TCR originated in a female patient aged 2 to 10 who had a stem cell transplant for aplastic anemia, so the T cells may come from the graft donor. The sample was PBMCs, mostly from graft donor cells, taken 180 days after TCRalphabeta/CD19-depleted stem cell transplant. The chain uses TRBV5-1 and TRBJ2-1; D may be TRBD2 (6 bases). The CDR3 DNA is TGCGCCAGCAGATCGGACCGAAGCGGGTTTGGGTCCTACAATGAGCACTTCTTC. Translated: CASRSDRSGFGSYNEHFF.